This T cell receptor (beta chain) was sequenced during a study of OX40 agonist ivuxolimab in advanced cancers. Study context: In this cohort, patients received ivuxolimab, an agonistic anti-OX40 (CD134) antibody. Every 2 weeks, ivuxolimab was infused into the patients intravenously at between 0.01 and 10 mg/kg. Findings of the study overall: Dose levels from 0.1 to 3.0 mg/kg saw CD4+ and CD8+ blood T cells expand clonally by week 6.

Clones were read by immunoSEQ multiplex PCR, and TCRdb kept only the in-frame ones, dropping some. The sample contains tens of thousands of clones, 85% to 90% of which appear only once. Systemic immunosuppression or a history of autoimmune disease excluded patients. As to this clone: Its specificity is not known.

The source was CD4+ or CD8+ T cells sorted from blood, collected in a trial of the OX40 agonist ivuxolimab. The receptor was derived from an adult with an advanced solid tumor such as melanoma, head and neck, liver or kidney cancer.

CDR3 sequence reads: CATRPRGTYNTEAFF. The DNA for the CDR3 is TGTGCCACCAGACCTCGTGGGACCTATAACACTGAAGCTTTCTTT. The genes are TRBV15 and TRBJ1-1; TRBD1 might be the D (5 bases). The V end was cut by 6 bases, the J end by 2 bases, with 16 bases between. The V gene's germline CDR1 is LNHNV and CDR2 YYDKDF (reference sequence). CDR3 length: 15 amino acids.